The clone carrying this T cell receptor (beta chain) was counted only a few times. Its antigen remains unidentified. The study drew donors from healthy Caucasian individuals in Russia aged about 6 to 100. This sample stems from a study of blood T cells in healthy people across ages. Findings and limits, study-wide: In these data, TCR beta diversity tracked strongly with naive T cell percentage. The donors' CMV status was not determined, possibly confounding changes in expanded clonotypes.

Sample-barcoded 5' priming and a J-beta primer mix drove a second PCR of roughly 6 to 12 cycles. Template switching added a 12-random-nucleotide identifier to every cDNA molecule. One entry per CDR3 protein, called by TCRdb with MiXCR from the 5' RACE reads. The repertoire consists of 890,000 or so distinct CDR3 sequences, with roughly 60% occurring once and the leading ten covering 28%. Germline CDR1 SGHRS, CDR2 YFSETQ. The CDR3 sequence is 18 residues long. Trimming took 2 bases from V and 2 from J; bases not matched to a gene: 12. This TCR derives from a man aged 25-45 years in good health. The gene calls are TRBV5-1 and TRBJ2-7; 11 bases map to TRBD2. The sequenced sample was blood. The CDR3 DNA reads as TGCGCCAGCAGCTTTACTCTCCGACTAGCGGGGACCACCTACGAGCAGTACTTC. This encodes CASSFTLRLAGTTYEQYF.